These 15 T cell receptor beta chains were sequenced from one sample in a study of molecular identifiers for immune sequencing clone quantification. Via MiXCR, TCRdb re-called the PCR reads, giving one row per CDR3 protein. Among hundreds of thousands of distinct CDR3 sequences, about 20% were seen once, and the ten largest hold approximately 0.9%. The sample was naive CD8+ T cells from blood, with Jurkat cell RNA spiked in. Regarding subset: FACS-sorted CD8+CD4-CCR7+CD45RA+ naive T cells. Receptor source: a human donor in good health. Some libraries in this study had Jurkat cell RNA spiked in.

Turning to this clonotype: Mismatch with germline at one junction end may stem from a read error. The rearrangement uses TRBV9 and TRBJ2-2; D unclear. The CDR3 covers 16 residues. Germline V gives CDR1 SGDLS, CDR2 YYNGEE. CDR3 loop: CASNVGLGVNTGELFF. The CDR3 DNA reads TGTGCCAGCAACGTAGGGTTAGGTGTAAACACCGGGGAGCTGTTTTTT. The whole variable domain, filled in from reference TRBV9 and TRBJ2-2, reads DSGVTQTPKHLITATGQRVTLRCSPRSGDLSVYWYQQSLDQGLQFLIQYYNGEERAKGNILERFSAQQFPDLHSELNLSSLELGDSALYFCASNVGLGVNTGELFFGEGSRLTVL.

Worth noting for this clonotype: Possible read error: a much larger clone is one base away. V and J are TRBV7-9 and TRBJ2-5, with a possible D match to TRBD2 (7 bases). This CDR3 is built from 14 residues. CDR1 is SEHNR and CDR2 is FQNEAQ in the germline V gene (reference sequence). V was clipped by 6 bases and J by 7 bases, with 18 bases between them. CDR3 amino acids: CASSSRGAGGTQYF. CDR3 sequence (DNA): TGTGCCAGCAGTTCCCGGGGGGCCGGGGGGACCCAGTACTTC.

This clonotype was observed many times. The chain combines TRBV3-1 with TRBJ2-2, with 11 nucleotides matching TRBD2. The CDR3 is 14 residues long. CDR1 is LGHDT and CDR2 is YNNKEL in the germline V gene (reference sequence). V dropped 4 bases and J dropped 6; count of bases not matched to a gene: 1. CDR3 nucleotide sequence: TGTGCCAGCAGCCTAGCGGGAGGGCCCGGGGAGCTGTTTTTT. As protein: CASSLAGGPGELFF.

This clonotype was counted many times. The rearrangement uses TRBV5-4 and TRBJ2-6; 7 bases agree with TRBD2. The length of the CDR3 is 19 residues. The J segment lost 0 bases and the V segment lost 4 bases, leaving 13 bases of the junction unmatched. Germline CDR1 and CDR2: SGHNT and YYREEE (reference sequence). The CDR3 protein is CASSTPTGLVSSGANVLTF. CDR3 DNA sequence: TGTGCCAGCAGCACCCCTACAGGACTAGTCAGCTCTGGGGCCAACGTCCTGACTTTC.

This clonotype was seen a handful of times. The chain uses TRBV7-3 and TRBJ2-7; 10 nucleotides agree with TRBD1. The germline V gene encodes CDR1 SGHTA and CDR2 FQGTGA. The CDR3 contains 16 residues. The V and J ends lost 5 bases and 2 bases, in that order; junction bases with no gene match: 9. This CDR3 is CASSANRDRGPYEQYF. CDR3 sequence (DNA): TGTGCCAGCAGCGCCAACCGGGACAGGGGCCCCTACGAGCAGTACTTC.

Ten or more counts support this clonotype. The chain uses TRBV15 and TRBJ2-4, with D perhaps given as TRBD1 or TRBD2 (5 bases each). Trimming cost V 5 bases and J 4 bases, with 15 bases left between them. Germline assignment: CDR1 LNHNV and CDR2 YYDKDF (reference sequence). This CDR3 is 15 amino acids long. This chain's CDR3 is CATSPGWGGKNIQYF. The CDR3 DNA follows: TGTGCCACCAGCCCGGGATGGGGCGGGAAAAACATTCAGTACTTC.

The sample holds a few counts of this clonotype. This could be a read error, since a much larger clone is one nucleotide away. The CDR3 end shows no conserved phenylalanine or tryptophan, and so a read error is likely. The chain has TRBV5-8 and TRBJ2-3; no firm D call. Trimming stripped 0 bases from V and 2 bases from J, with 22 bases between. The CDR3 loop spans 19 amino acids. In germline, CDR1 is SGHTS, CDR2 YDEGEE. The CDR3 bases are TGTGCCAGCAGCTTGGTAGTTGCGGTGCAATTCTTTAACACAGATACGCAGTATTCT. The encoded protein is CASSLVVAVQFFNTDTQYS.

This clonotype was found a few times. This chain connects TRBV10-3 to TRBJ1-1; 7 bases are a match to TRBD1. Trimming cost V 0 bases and J 3 bases; bases outside gene matches: 10. This CDR3 contains 17 residues. The germline V gene encodes CDR1 ENHRY and CDR2 SYGVKD. As DNA, the CDR3 is TGTGCCATCAGTGAGTCCCGGGTGACTACAGGGGACACTGAAGCTTTCTTT. Translated, it gives CAISESRVTTGDTEAFF.

In this sample, this clonotype turned up many times. The chain uses TRBV11-2 and TRBJ1-6; 8 bases agree with TRBD1. With V trimmed by 5 bases and J by 6 bases, 3 bases remained unmatched. The CDR3 has 14 residues. Germline V lookup: CDR1 SGHAT, CDR2 FQNNGV. The CDR3 here is CASSAGQANSPLHF. For the CDR3, the DNA is TGTGCCAGCAGCGCGGGACAGGCTAATTCACCCCTCCACTTT.

This clonotype appeared many times. The chain is built from TRBV5-1 and TRBJ2-7; 9 bases agree with TRBD1. CDR1 and CDR2 (germline): SGHRS, YFSETQ. The CDR3 runs 16 residues. Trimming removed 4 bases from V and 2 bases from J; junction bases left unmatched: 10. CDR3 loop: CASSTVDRGGPYEQYF. In DNA form, the CDR3 reads TGCGCCAGCAGCACCGTCGACAGGGGGGGACCCTACGAGCAGTACTTC.

This clonotype showed up many times. The chain has TRBV4-3 and TRBJ2-2; weak D call: TRBD1 (6 bases). The V end was cut by 3 bases, the J end by 5 bases, with 13 bases between. CDR3 length equals 15 residues. Germline V CDR1 and CDR2: LGHNA, YSLEER. Written as DNA, the CDR3 is TGCGCCAGCAGCCAGAACAGGGATTGGACCGGGGAGCTGTTTTTT. The encoded protein is CASSQNRDWTGELFF.

This clonotype has ten or more counts. The J gene is TRBJ2-3, the V gene TRBV4-3; D possibly corresponds to TRBD2 (5 bases). There are 17 residues in the CDR3. V lost 0 bases and J 1 base, leaving 14 bases between the germline ends. Looked up from germline, CDR1 is LGHNA and CDR2 is YSLEER. CDR3 in amino acids: CASSQELGKGGTDTQYF. The CDR3 DNA sequence: TGCGCCAGCAGCCAAGAGTTGGGGAAGGGAGGCACAGATACGCAGTATTTT.

In this sample, this clonotype turned up a few times. V and J are TRBV6-6 and TRBJ1-1; TRBD1 might be the D (6 bases). In germline, CDR1 is MNHNY, CDR2 SVGAGI (reference sequence). The V and J ends lost 6 bases and 3 bases respectively, with 14 bases between them. CDR3 length: 14 amino acids. In DNA, the CDR3 is TGTGCCAGCAGGGGTTATCGGGGGCACACTGAAGCTTTCTTT. Its translation: CASRGYRGHTEAFF.

This clonotype has a count of ten or more. The J gene is TRBJ2-7, the V gene TRBV7-2; a weak D match, TRBD2 (5 bases). The V and J ends lost 6 bases and 6 bases respectively, with 12 bases between them. Germline loops: CDR1 SGHTA, CDR2 FQGNSA. The CDR3 has 12 residues. CDR3 sequence reads: CASRQLGTEQYF. The CDR3 region has the DNA TGTGCCAGCAGACAACTAGGTACCGAGCAGTACTTC.

This clonotype was picked up many times. The chain has TRBV30 and TRBJ2-7; perhaps TRBD2 as D (6 bases). There are 14 residues in the CDR3. V was trimmed by 5 bases and J by 3 bases, leaving 17 bases between them. Germline V gives CDR1 GTSNPN, CDR2 SVGIG (reference sequence). CDR3 loop: CAWDPGISGYEQYF. DNA of the CDR3: TGTGCCTGGGACCCGGGGATTAGCGGCTACGAGCAGTACTTC.